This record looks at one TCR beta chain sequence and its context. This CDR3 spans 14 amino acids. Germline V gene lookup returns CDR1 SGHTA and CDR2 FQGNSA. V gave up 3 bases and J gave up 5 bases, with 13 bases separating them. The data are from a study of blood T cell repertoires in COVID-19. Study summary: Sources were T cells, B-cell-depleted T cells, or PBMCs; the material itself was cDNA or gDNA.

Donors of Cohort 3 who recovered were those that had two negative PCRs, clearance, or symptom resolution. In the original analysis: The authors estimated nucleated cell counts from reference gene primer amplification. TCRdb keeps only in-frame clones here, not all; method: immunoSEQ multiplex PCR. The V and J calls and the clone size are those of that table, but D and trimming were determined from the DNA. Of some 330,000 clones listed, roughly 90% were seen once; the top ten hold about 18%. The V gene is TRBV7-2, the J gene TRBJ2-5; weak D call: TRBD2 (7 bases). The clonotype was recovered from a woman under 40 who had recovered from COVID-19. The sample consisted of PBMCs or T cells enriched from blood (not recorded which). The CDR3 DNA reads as TGTGCCAGCAGCTTGCGGGGGAGGGGGGAGACCCAGTACTTC. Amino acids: CASSLRGRGETQYF.